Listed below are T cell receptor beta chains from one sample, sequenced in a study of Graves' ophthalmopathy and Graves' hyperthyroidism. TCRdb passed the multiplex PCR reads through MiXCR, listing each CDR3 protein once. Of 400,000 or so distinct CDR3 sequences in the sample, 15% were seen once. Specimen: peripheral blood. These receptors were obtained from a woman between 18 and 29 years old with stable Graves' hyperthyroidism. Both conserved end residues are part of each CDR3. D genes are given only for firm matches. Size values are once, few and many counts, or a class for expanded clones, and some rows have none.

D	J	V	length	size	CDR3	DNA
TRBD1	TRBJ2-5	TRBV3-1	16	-	CASSRTGPGGWETQYF	TGTGCCAGCAGCCGGACCGGCCCAGGGGGTTGGGAGACCCAGTACTTC
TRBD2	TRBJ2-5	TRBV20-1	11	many	CSAFSGETQYF	TGCAGTGCTTTTAGCGGGGAGACCCAGTACTTC
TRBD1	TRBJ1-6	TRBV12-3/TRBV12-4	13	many	CASRRGQDSPLHF	TGTGCCAGCAGAAGAGGACAGGATTCACCCCTCCACTTT
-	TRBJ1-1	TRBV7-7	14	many	CASSPLTGYTEAFF	TGTGCTAGCAGTCCACTTACAGGGTACACTGAAGCTTTCTTT
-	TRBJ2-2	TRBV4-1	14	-	CASSQGRMTGELFF	TGCGCCAGCAGCCAAGGGAGAATGACCGGGGAGCTGTTTTTT
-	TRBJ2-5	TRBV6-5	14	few	CASSYSYSPNPQYF	TGTGCCAGCAGTTACTCCTACTCCCCGAACCCCCAATACTTC
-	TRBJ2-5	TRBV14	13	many	CASSPHLGETQYF	TGTGCCAGCAGCCCTCATCTTGGGGAGACCCAGTACTTC
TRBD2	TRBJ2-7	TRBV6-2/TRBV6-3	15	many	CASKITSGGVDEQYF	TGTGCCAGCAAGATCACTAGCGGGGGTGTTGACGAGCAGTACTTC
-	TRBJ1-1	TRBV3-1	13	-	CASSQDEAVAAFF	TGTGCCAGCAGCCAAGATGAGGCCGTGGCGGCTTTCTTT
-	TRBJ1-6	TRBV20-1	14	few	CSATRGAPNSPLHF	TGCAGTGCTACCCGGGGGGCTCCGAATTCACCCCTCCACTTT
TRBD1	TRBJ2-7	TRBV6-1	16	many	CASTLYPGQGLYEQYF	TGTGCCAGCACCCTATATCCGGGACAGGGGCTATACGAGCAGTACTTC
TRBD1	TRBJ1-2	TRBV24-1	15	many	CATSASDRVDYGYTF	TGTGCCACCAGTGCCTCGGACAGGGTCGACTATGGCTACACCTTC
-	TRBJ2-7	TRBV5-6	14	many	CASTIGGIFIEQYF	TGTGCCAGCACGATAGGGGGGATATTCATCGAGCAGTACTTC
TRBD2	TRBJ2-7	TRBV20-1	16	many	CSARTPLRGSPYEQYF	TGCAGTGCTAGAACTCCTTTGCGGGGGAGCCCCTACGAGCAGTACTTC
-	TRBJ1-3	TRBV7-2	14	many	CASSLAFSGNTIYF	TGTGCCAGCAGCCTGGCATTCTCTGGAAACACCATATATTTT